The table lists the clone carrying this T cell receptor beta chain with many counts. The antigen is not known. RNA transcripts were the template, and TCR beta CDR3 regions were amplified from them. First-round RT-PCR employed HTBI primers, with a second-round multiplex PCR after it. TCRdb re-derived calls from the multiplex PCR reads in MiXCR, one entry per CDR3 protein. Of a few hundred thousand distinct CDR3 sequences listed, approximately 35% are singletons. These data belong to a study of Graves' ophthalmopathy and Graves' hyperthyroidism. Study conclusions and caveats: Among thyroid clonotypes expanded above 0.001 frequency, most also appeared in blood. Sensitivity of about 91% and specificity of approximately 76% were achieved when a 13-signature model separated ophthalmopathy from stable hyperthyroidism.

The authors diagnosed from clinical symptoms, serum thyroxine, TRAb, thyroid ultrasound and orbital computed tomography. Trimming removed 3 bases from V and 3 bases from J, with 9 bases in between. Germline lookup yields CDR1 LNHDA and CDR2 SQIVND (reference sequence). This CDR3 spans 14 amino acids. The sequence derives from an adult man with Graves' hyperthyroidism. The sequencing input was peripheral blood or thyroid tissue (not recorded which). The chain carries TRBV19 and TRBJ1-3; no reliable D call. In DNA, the CDR3 is TGTGCCAGTAGTATGGCCCTACTTGGAAACACCATATATTTT. It translates to CASSMALLGNTIYF.